The 14 T cell receptor beta chains in this list originate from one sample, sequenced in a study of response to subunit inactivated influenza vaccine. TCRdb ran MiXCR on the RT-PCR reads and lists one entry per CDR3 protein. The data show fewer than 700,000 distinct CDR3 sequences, about an eighth seen once. Sequencing was performed on PBMCs from blood, taken 35 to 45 days after vaccination. Source of these receptors: a man in his forties or fifties who received an inactivated influenza vaccine.

This clonotype came up a few times. The CDR3 is CASSQLAGPSSTDTQYF. The CDR3 region has the DNA TGCGCCAGCAGCCAATTGGCGGGGCCTTCTAGCACAGATACGCAGTATTTT. The chain joins TRBV4-3 to TRBJ2-3, with D possibly matching TRBD2 (6 bases). Germline CDR1 reads LGHNA; CDR2 reads YSLEER. The CDR3 is made up of 17 amino acids. V lost 2 bases and J 0 bases, leaving 15 bases between the germline ends.

The chain recombines TRBV28 with TRBJ2-3; 12 bases are shared with TRBD1. With 10 bases clipped from V and 4 bases from J, the junction kept 6 bases outside the gene matches. CDR1 MDHEN and CDR2 SYDVKM come from the germline V gene. CDR3 length equals 14 residues. The CDR3 region has the DNA TGTGCCACCAGGGGACAGGGGGCCTCAGATACGCAGTATTTT. Translated: CATRGQGASDTQYF.

The chain joins TRBV12-3 or TRBV12-4 to TRBJ2-2, with D unresolved. The CDR3 has 13 amino acids. V lost 3 bases and J lost 7, with 9 bases in between. DNA for the CDR3: TGTGCCAGCAGTTTTTCCAGATACGGGGAGCTGTTTTTT. This codes for CASSFSRYGELFF.

This clonotype has only a few counts. This sequence joins TRBV5-1 and TRBJ2-7; 13 bases match TRBD2. Trimming removed 3 bases from V and 0 bases from J; junction bases left unmatched: 3. The CDR3 sequence is 16 residues long. Germline lookup yields CDR1 SGHRS and CDR2 YFSETQ. The CDR3: CASSWGLAGISYEQYF. CDR3 nucleotides: TGCGCCAGCAGCTGGGGACTAGCGGGGATCTCCTACGAGCAGTACTTC.

This clonotype was recorded only once. The CDR3 DNA is TGTGCCAGCAGTTTATCGGACAGGGCGGGAGAGACCCAGTACTTC. Protein: CASSLSDRAGETQYF. The chain uses TRBV27 and TRBJ2-5; TRBD1 agrees at 8 bases. This CDR3 comprises 15 residues. After removal of 0 bases from V and 4 bases from J, the junction contained 4 bases not matched to a gene. The germline V gene has CDR1 MNHEY and CDR2 SMNVEV (reference sequence).

This clonotype came up a few times. The rearrangement joins TRBV5-4 to TRBJ1-6; 7 bases are a match to TRBD1. The V and J ends lost 0 bases and 1 base, in that order; junction bases with no gene match: 16. Germline V CDR1 and CDR2: SGHNT, YYREEE (reference sequence). The CDR3 has 21 residues. The CDR3, as DNA: TGTGCCAGCAGCTTGGGTTTTTGGGAGGGGGCGCGGAGGTCCTATAATTCACCCCTCCACTTT. Protein product: CASSLGFWEGARRSYNSPLHF.

The table lists this clonotype with a few counts. The chain has TRBV12-3 or TRBV12-4 and TRBJ2-1; 10 bases fit TRBD1. The ends lost 6 bases at V and 9 bases at J; junction bases unmatched: 8. The CDR3 runs 14 residues. The DNA of the CDR3 is TGTGCCAGCAGAGAGAAGGACAGGGGGGGTGAGCAGTTCTTC. The encoded protein is CASREKDRGGEQFF.

This clonotype came up a few times. The rearrangement uses TRBV3-1 and TRBJ2-2, with 7 bases fitting TRBD1. The J segment lost 4 bases and the V segment lost 4 bases, leaving 9 bases of the junction unmatched. The CDR3 contains 16 residues. Germline V gene sequence: CDR1 LGHDT, CDR2 YNNKEL (reference sequence). The DNA of the CDR3 is TGTGCCAGCAGCCGCGTTCGGAAGGGGGCCACCGGGGAGCTGTTTTTT. Protein sequence: CASSRVRKGATGELFF.

This clonotype was observed once. This sequence joins TRBV29-1 and TRBJ2-7; D is uncertain. Germline V gene sequence: CDR1 SQVTM, CDR2 ANQGSEA. The V end lost 4 bases, the J end lost 6 bases, and 10 bases lay between the germline ends. This CDR3 is 11 amino acids long. The CDR3, as DNA: TGCAGCGTTGTCGTAGCCAGCGAGCAGTACTTC. Its protein product is CSVVVASEQYF.

This clonotype was observed at least ten times. The chain recombines TRBV20-1 with TRBJ2-5; D is ambiguous. This CDR3 is 12 amino acids long. Germline-derived CDR1 and CDR2 are DFQATT and SNEGSKA (reference sequence). Trimming stripped 3 bases from V and 10 bases from J, with 15 bases between. CDR3 loop: CSARGPQESQYF. The CDR3 coding sequence is TGCAGTGCTAGGGGTCCCCAAGAAAGCCAGTACTTC.

The chain has TRBV2 and TRBJ1-1; no firm D call. The germline gives CDR1 SNHLY, CDR2 FYNNEI. The CDR3 contains 12 residues. The V end was cut by 9 bases, the J end by 5 bases, with 13 bases between. The CDR3: CASLDLRTEAFF. The CDR3 DNA reads TGTGCCAGTTTAGACCTGAGGACTGAAGCTTTCTTT.

The rearrangement uses TRBV7-2 and TRBJ1-1, with 7 bases that match TRBD1. Germline V gives CDR1 SGHTA, CDR2 FQGNSA. This CDR3 is built from 15 residues. V was clipped by 4 bases and J by 2 bases; unmatched bases: 7. DNA of the CDR3: TGTGCCAGCAGCTCCTGGGGACAGACTAACACTGAAGCTTTCTTT. Its translation: CASSSWGQTNTEAFF.

This clonotype showed up many times. CDR3 region: CASSQDVEANTEAFF. The CDR3 coding sequence is TGTGCCAGCAGCCAAGATGTTGAGGCCAACACTGAAGCTTTCTTT. This chain joins TRBV4-2 and TRBJ1-1; the D is unclear. This CDR3 region has 15 residues. Germline V gene data show CDR1 as LGHNA and CDR2 as YNFKEQ. Trimming took off 0 bases at V and 2 bases at J, with 10 bases between the two ends.

This clonotype occurred a few times. The genes are TRBV5-1 and TRBJ2-7; TRBD2 matches at 8 bases. This CDR3 has 14 residues. Germline-derived CDR1 and CDR2 are SGHRS and YFSETQ. V was clipped by 1 base and J by 5 bases; unmatched bases: 5. CDR3: CASSLSSGSNEQYF. The CDR3 nucleotides read TGCGCCAGCAGCTTGTCCAGCGGGAGCAACGAGCAGTACTTC.